The clone carrying this T cell receptor beta chain has just a few counts. Other DNA sequences in this sample translate to the same CDR3. This record belongs to a study of blood T cell repertoires in COVID-19. Study-wide context: Collection of acute and convalescent COVID-19 samples took place in the United States, Italy and Spain. Sources were T cells, B-cell-depleted T cells, or PBMCs; the material itself was cDNA or gDNA.

Original data processing: Estimation of nucleated cell counts relied on the amplification of reference gene primers. Assay used: immunoSEQ multiplex PCR; TCRdb lists only in-frame clones, some missing. V, J and clone size were drawn from that table, and D and trimming were deduced from the DNA. The data contain around 230,000 clones, 75% to 90% of them singletons. The participants were between roughly 18 and 100 years old and came from 24 US areas. From germline, CDR1 is SGHKS and CDR2 YYEKEE (reference sequence). V lost 4 bases and J lost 2; bases outside the gene matches: 3. The CDR3 has 14 amino acids.

The sequence came from a woman in her thirties or forties with acute COVID-19. Specimen: PBMCs or T cells enriched from blood (not recorded which). The chain carries TRBV5-5 and TRBJ2-7; TRBD1 matches at 10 bases. CDR3 region: CASSRTGGAYEQYF. CDR3 nucleotides: TGTGCCAGCAGCCGGACAGGGGGAGCCTACGAGCAGTACTTC.